Listed below are T cell receptor beta chains from one sample, sequenced in a study of blood T cell repertoires in COVID-19. Clones were read by immunoSEQ multiplex PCR, and TCRdb kept only the in-frame ones, dropping some. The sample carries fewer than 250,000 clones, approximately 85% recorded once. The material sequenced was PBMCs or T cells enriched from blood (not recorded which). These receptors were collected from a woman in her forties or fifties with acute COVID-19. Each CDR3 is given with its conserved first and last residue. D genes are given only for firm matches. Not all rows give a size; the values are once, few, many and, for expanded clones, a class.

V gene	D gene	J gene	clone size	CDR3 DNA	CDR3 protein
TRBV10-3	NA	TRBJ1-2	NA	TGTGCCATCAGTGAGACAGACAGTTCATCTGATGGTGGCTACACCTTC	CAISETDSSSDGGYTF
TRBV30	NA	TRBJ1-1	NA	TGTGCCTGGAGTGTAGGGGGAAACACTGAAGCTTTCTTT	CAWSVGGNTEAFF
TRBV23-1	NA	TRBJ1-1	NA	TGCGCCAGCAGTCGTATGACAGGGAACACTGAAGCTTTCTTT	CASSRMTGNTEAFF
TRBV5-1	NA	TRBJ1-5	NA	TGCGCCAGCAGCTTGCCAGATCAGCCCCAGCATTTT	CASSLPDQPQHF
TRBV5-1	TRBD1	TRBJ1-3	NA	TGCGCCAGCAGCCGGGGACAGGGGACGTCTGGAAACACCATATATTTT	CASSRGQGTSGNTIYF
TRBV6-2/TRBV6-3	TRBD1	TRBJ1-2	NA	TGTGCCAGCAGCCCAGGACAGGGGAGCAACTATGGCTACACCTTC	CASSPGQGSNYGYTF
TRBV6-5	NA	TRBJ2-2	NA	TGTGCCAGCAGTTACTCAGGGGTCCCCGGGGAGCTGTTTTTT	CASSYSGVPGELFF
TRBV27	TRBD1	TRBJ1-2	NA	TGTGCCAGCCGGCCTGACGGGACAGGGGGTGGCTACACCTTC	CASRPDGTGGGYTF
TRBV29-1	NA	TRBJ1-3	NA	TGCAGCGTTGAAATCAGGAGGACTGGAAACACCATATATTTT	CSVEIRRTGNTIYF
TRBV28	TRBD2	TRBJ2-1	few	TGTGCCAGCGGAGGACTAGCTTACAATGAGCAGTTCTTC	CASGGLAYNEQFF
TRBV7-6	NA	TRBJ1-4	NA	TGTGCCAGCAGCTTGGCGGGCGCTGAAAAACTGTTTTTT	CASSLAGAEKLFF
TRBV20-1	TRBD1	TRBJ1-2	NA	TGCAGTGCTCGTGGGCCCCCAGGGCGGACAGGGAATGTGATAGGTGACTACACCTTC	CSARGPPGRTGNVIGDYTF
TRBV4-3	NA	TRBJ2-3	NA	TGCGCCAGCAGCCAAGATCCGGTCGCAGATACGCAGTATTTT	CASSQDPVADTQYF
TRBV7-9	NA	TRBJ2-3	NA	TGTGCCAGCAGCTTAGAGGGGGAAAGAGATACGCAGTATTTT	CASSLEGERDTQYF
TRBV12-5	NA	TRBJ1-1	few	TGTGGATCTCGATCCCGGGAGCTCACTGAAGCTTTCTTT	CGSRSRELTEAFF
TRBV6-5	TRBD1	TRBJ2-1	NA	TGTGCCAGCAGGCCCGCTACCACAGGGGGCTCTGAGCAGTTCTTC	CASRPATTGGSEQFF
TRBV6-5	TRBD1	TRBJ1-2	few	TGTGCCAGCAACAAGAACAGGGGTGCCGACTATGGCTACACCTTC	CASNKNRGADYGYTF
TRBV5-5	TRBD2	TRBJ2-1	NA	TGTGCCAGCAGCCCCAGCGGGGGGGTGAGGGGTGAGCAGTTCTTC	CASSPSGGVRGEQFF
TRBV7-9	TRBD1	TRBJ2-7	NA	TGTGCCAGCAGCCCCCGGACAGGCTACGAGCAGTACTTC	CASSPRTGYEQYF
TRBV6-5	NA	TRBJ2-1	NA	TGTGCCACCAGCTGGGGCGGCGAGCAGTTCTTC	CATSWGGEQFF
TRBV30	NA	TRBJ1-5	NA	TGTGCCTGGGGGGGAGGCCCGGGGCAGCCCCAGCATTTT	CAWGGGPGQPQHF
TRBV9	NA	TRBJ2-3	once	TGTGCCAGCAGCGACAGCGGGCTTCCAGATACGCAGTATTTT	CASSDSGLPDTQYF
TRBV10-3	TRBD1	TRBJ1-4	NA	TGTGCCACCGAACCGGGGACAGGCAGTAATGAAAAACTGTTTTTT	CATEPGTGSNEKLFF
TRBV29-1	NA	TRBJ2-2	NA	TGCAGCGTTGAAGCGTCCGCCGGGGAGCTGTTTTTT	CSVEASAGELFF
TRBV4-3	TRBD1	TRBJ2-4	NA	TGCGCCAGCAGCCAAGGATCCGGGACAGGGTTGAACATTCAGTACTTC	CASSQGSGTGLNIQYF
TRBV6-5	TRBD1	TRBJ1-2	NA	TGTGCCAGCAGTTACTTGAGGGACAGTGACTATGGCTACACCTTC	CASSYLRDSDYGYTF